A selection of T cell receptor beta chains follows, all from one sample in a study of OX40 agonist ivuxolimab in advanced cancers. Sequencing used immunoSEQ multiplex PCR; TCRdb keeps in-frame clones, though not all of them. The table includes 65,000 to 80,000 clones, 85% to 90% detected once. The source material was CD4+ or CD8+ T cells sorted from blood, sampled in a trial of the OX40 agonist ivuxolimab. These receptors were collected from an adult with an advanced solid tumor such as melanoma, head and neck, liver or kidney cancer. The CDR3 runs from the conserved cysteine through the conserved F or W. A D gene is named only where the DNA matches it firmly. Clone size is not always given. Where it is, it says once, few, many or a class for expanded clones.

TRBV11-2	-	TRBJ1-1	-	CASSLESRTEAFF	TGTGCCAGCAGCTTAGAATCGCGGACTGAAGCTTTCTTT
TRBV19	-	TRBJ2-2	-	CASDPGQSTGELFF	TGTGCCAGTGACCCAGGACAGTCCACCGGGGAGCTGTTTTTT
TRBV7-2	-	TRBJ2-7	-	CASSWTWGGSYEQYF	TGTGCCAGCAGCTGGACCTGGGGCGGCTCCTACGAGCAGTACTTC
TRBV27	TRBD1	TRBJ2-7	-	CASSTGDEQYF	TGTGCCAGCAGCACAGGGGACGAGCAGTACTTC
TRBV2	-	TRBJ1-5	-	CASSARGGNQPQHF	TGTGCCAGCAGTGCACGGGGGGGCAATCAGCCCCAGCATTTT
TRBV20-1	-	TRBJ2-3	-	CSAPGEDTQYF	TGCAGTGCCCCGGGGGAGGATACGCAGTATTTT
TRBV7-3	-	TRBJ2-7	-	CASSLNTRGEQYF	TGTGCCAGCAGCTTAAATACTAGAGGCGAGCAGTACTTC
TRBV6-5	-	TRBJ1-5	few	CASSYSRASETNF	TGTGCCAGCAGTTACTCCCGAGCCTCGGAGACGAATTTT
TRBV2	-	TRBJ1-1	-	CASIPRGGRATEAFF	TGTGCCAGCATTCCCCGGGGGGGGCGGGCTACTGAAGCTTTCTTT
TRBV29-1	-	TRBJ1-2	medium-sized	CSVDGNYGYTF	TGCAGCGTTGATGGTAACTATGGCTACACCTTC
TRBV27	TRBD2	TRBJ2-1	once	CASNLAGAYNEQFF	TGTGCCAGCAACCTAGCGGGAGCCTACAATGAGCAGTTCTTC
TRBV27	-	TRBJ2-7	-	CASSLSSGAREQYF	TGTGCCAGCAGTTTATCGTCCGGGGCGCGAGAGCAGTACTTC
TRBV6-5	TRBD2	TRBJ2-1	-	CASTGGGGYNEQFF	TGTGCCAGCACGGGCGGGGGTGGATACAATGAGCAGTTCTTC
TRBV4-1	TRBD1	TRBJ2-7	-	CASSPGAVRGQGGYYEQYF	TGCGCCAGCAGCCCCGGCGCGGTCAGGGGGCAAGGGGGTTACTACGAGCAGTACTTC
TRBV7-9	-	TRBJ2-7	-	CASSSSFLPYEQYF	TGTGCCAGCAGCTCAAGCTTTCTCCCCTACGAGCAGTACTTC
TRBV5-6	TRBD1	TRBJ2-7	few	CASSLRDRGGQYF	TGTGCCAGCAGCTTGAGGGACAGGGGAGGGCAGTACTTC
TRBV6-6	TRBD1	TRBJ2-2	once	CASKYGTDNTGELFF	TGTGCCAGCAAATACGGGACAGACAACACCGGGGAGCTGTTTTTT
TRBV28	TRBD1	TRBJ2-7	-	CASSLIGAGGFAEQYF	TGTGCCAGCAGTTTGATTGGGGCAGGGGGTTTTGCCGAGCAGTACTTC
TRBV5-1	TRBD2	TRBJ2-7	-	CASSFSGVAYEQYF	TGCGCCAGCAGCTTTAGCGGGGTAGCCTACGAGCAGTACTTC
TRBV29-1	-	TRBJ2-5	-	CSATGSEETQYF	TGCAGCGCCACAGGGTCGGAGGAGACCCAGTACTTC
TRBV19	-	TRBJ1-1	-	CASSGTGVTEAFF	TGTGCCAGTTCAGGGACCGGGGTCACTGAAGCTTTCTTT
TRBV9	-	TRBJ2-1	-	CASGGSSYNEQFF	TGTGCCAGTGGAGGGAGCTCCTACAATGAGCAGTTCTTC
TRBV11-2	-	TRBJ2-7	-	CASSLQPGVYEQYF	TGTGCCAGCAGCTTACAACCGGGAGTCTACGAGCAGTACTTC
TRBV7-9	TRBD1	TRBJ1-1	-	CASSPRTGGKDTEAFF	TGTGCCAGCAGCCCCCGGACAGGGGGCAAGGACACTGAAGCTTTCTTT
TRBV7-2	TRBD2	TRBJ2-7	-	CASSLVGGVKEQYF	TGTGCCAGCAGCTTAGTGGGGGGGGTTAAGGAGCAGTACTTC
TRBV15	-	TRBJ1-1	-	CATSRANTEAFF	TGTGCCACCAGCAGAGCGAACACTGAAGCTTTCTTT
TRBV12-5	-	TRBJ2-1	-	CASGLADIYNEQFF	TGTGCTAGTGGTTTGGCGGATATCTACAATGAGCAGTTCTTC
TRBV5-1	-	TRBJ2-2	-	CASSLGAGELFF	TGCGCCAGCAGCTTGGGGGCCGGGGAGCTGTTTTTT
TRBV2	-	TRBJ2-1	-	CASSNRLAPKQFF	TGTGCCAGCAGCAACCGACTCGCCCCGAAGCAGTTCTTC
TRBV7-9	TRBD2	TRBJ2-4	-	CASSFTGLAGERAKNIQYF	TGTGCCAGCAGCTTTACGGGACTAGCGGGGGAACGAGCCAAAAACATTCAGTACTTC